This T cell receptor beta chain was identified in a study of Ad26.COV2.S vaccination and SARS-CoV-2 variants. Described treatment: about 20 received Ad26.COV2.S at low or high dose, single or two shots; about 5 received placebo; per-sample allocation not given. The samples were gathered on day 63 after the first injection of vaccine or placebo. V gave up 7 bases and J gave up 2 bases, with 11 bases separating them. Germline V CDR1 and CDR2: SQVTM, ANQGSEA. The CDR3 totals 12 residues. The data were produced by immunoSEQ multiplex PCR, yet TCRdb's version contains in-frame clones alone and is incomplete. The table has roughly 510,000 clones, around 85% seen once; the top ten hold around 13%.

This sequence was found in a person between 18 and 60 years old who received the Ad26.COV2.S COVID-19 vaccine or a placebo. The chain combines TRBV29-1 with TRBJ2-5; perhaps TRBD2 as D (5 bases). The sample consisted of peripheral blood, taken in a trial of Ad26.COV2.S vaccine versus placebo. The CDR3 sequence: CSASLAQETQYF. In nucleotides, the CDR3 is TGCAGCGCTTCTCTAGCTCAAGAGACCCAGTACTTC. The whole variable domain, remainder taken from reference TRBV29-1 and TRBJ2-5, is SAVISQKPSRDICQRGTSLTIQCQVDSQVTMMFWYRQQPGQSLTLIATANQGSEATYESGFVIDKFPISRPNLTFSTLTVSNMSPEDSSIYLCSASLAQETQYFGPGTRLLVL.